Below, 5 T cell receptor beta chains from the same sample are listed, as sequenced in a study of spatial heterogeneity in lung cancer. TCRdb redid the calling of the 5' RACE reads with MiXCR, one entry per CDR3 protein. This sample has about 85,000 distinct CDR3 sequences, with approximately 21% found just once. Time point of the sample: sample taken at primary tumor resection. Material for sequencing was whole RNA from tumor, nontumor lung or frozen PBMC, left unsorted. This specimen consisted of PBMCs, obtained at surgery. Receptors originate from a male donor with early-stage non-small cell lung cancer.

This clonotype showed up just a few times. The rearrangement links TRBV27 to TRBJ2-6; D is undetermined. V lost 6 bases and J 0 bases, leaving 3 bases between the germline ends. This CDR3 has 13 residues. In germline, CDR1 is MNHEY, CDR2 SMNVEV (reference sequence). The CDR3 here is CASRGSGANVLTF. The CDR3 DNA sequence: TGTGCCAGCAGGGGCTCTGGGGCCAACGTCCTGACTTTC.

The rearrangement links TRBV9 to TRBJ2-1; the D gene could be TRBD1 or TRBD2 (5 bases each). The CDR3 is 15 amino acids. The ends were cut back, 0 bases at V and 8 bases at J, with 15 bases in the middle. Germline CDR1 is SGDLS and CDR2 is YYNGEE. CDR3 coding DNA: TGTGCCAGCAGCGTAGCTGGGGCTTCGAGGGATGAGCAGTTCTTC. It is translated as CASSVAGASRDEQFF.

The J gene is TRBJ2-1, the V gene TRBV11-2; 8 nucleotides match TRBD2. The J segment lost 3 bases and the V segment lost 5 bases, leaving 6 bases of the junction unmatched. The CDR3 has 15 residues. The germline gives CDR1 SGHAT, CDR2 FQNNGV. As DNA, the CDR3 is TGTGCCAGCAGCACCGGGGGGGGACTCTACAATGAGCAGTTCTTC. It specifies CASSTGGGLYNEQFF.

The chain combines TRBV19 with TRBJ1-2; D remains ambiguous. This CDR3 is 13 amino acids long. The germline V and J ends were trimmed by 0 bases and 3 bases, with 5 bases remaining between them. CDR1 is LNHDA, CDR2 SQIVND, per germline (reference sequence). CDR3 sequence reads: CASSIDLDYGYTF. As DNA, the CDR3 is TGTGCCAGTAGTATAGATCTAGACTATGGCTACACCTTC.

This clonotype appeared a single time. The chain couples TRBV29-1 to TRBJ2-1; D remains unclear. The CDR3 has 12 residues. The V gene's germline CDR1 is SQVTM and CDR2 ANQGSEA. Trimming shortened V by 3 bases and J by 1 base, and 4 bases separated the two germline ends. The CDR3: CSVDLSYNEQFF. In DNA form, the CDR3 reads TGCAGCGTTGATCTGTCCTACAATGAGCAGTTCTTC.